What follows are 13 T cell receptor beta chains derived from one specimen sequenced in a study of blood T cell repertoires in COVID-19. TCRdb keeps only in-frame clones here, not all; method: immunoSEQ multiplex PCR. The sample includes around 270,000 clones, roughly 86% of them seen just once. Sequencing was done on a sample of peripheral blood. The receptors come from a middle-aged man who had recovered from COVID-19.

V is TRBV3-1 (or the pseudogene TRBV3-2) and J is TRBJ1-6; D might be TRBD1 (6 bases). The CDR3 covers 15 residues. The ends were cut back, 4 bases at V and 8 bases at J, with 15 bases in the middle. From germline, CDR1 is LGHDT and CDR2 YNNKEL (reference sequence). The CDR3 DNA follows: TGTGCCAGCAGCCGCAACACAGGGCTTGATTCACCCCTCCACTTT. This encodes CASSRNTGLDSPLHF.

In the case of this clone: Sequence at one end of the junction differs from germline and may be a read error. This chain links TRBV27 with TRBJ2-4, with 9 bases aligning to TRBD2. The germline V gene has CDR1 MNHEY and CDR2 SMNVEV (reference sequence). The CDR3 loop spans 15 amino acids. The CDR3 DNA reads TGTGCCAGCAGTTTAAGAAGTACTAGCGGGCTCCCGAGGGACTTC. This translates into CASSLRSTSGLPRDF.

The chain has TRBV6-5 and TRBJ2-1; 13 nucleotides align to TRBD2. The junction had 4 bases not matched to a gene; V was cut back by 4 bases and J by 7 bases. Germline V gives CDR1 MNHEY, CDR2 SVGAGI. The CDR3 runs to 15 residues. CDR3 coding DNA: TGTGCCAGCAGTTGGGGGACTAGCGGGACGAATGAGCAGTTCTTC. The encoded protein is CASSWGTSGTNEQFF.

The V call is TRBV7-2, the J call TRBJ2-7; 8 nucleotides match TRBD2. Per the germline V gene, CDR1 is SGHTA and CDR2 is FQGNSA. The CDR3 spans 15 residues. V lost 0 bases and J lost 3; bases outside the gene matches: 4. The CDR3 loop reads CASSLARGEIYEQYF. The CDR3 nucleotides read TGTGCCAGCAGCTTAGCGCGGGGGGAAATCTACGAGCAGTACTTC. Based on the CDR3 plus reference TRBV7-2 and TRBJ2-7, the full variable domain is GAGVSQSPSNKVTEKGKDVELRCDPISGHTALYWYRQSLGQGLEFLIYFQGNSAPDKSGLPSDRFSAERTGGSVSTLTIQRTQQEDSAVYLCASSLARGEIYEQYFGPGTRLTVT.

In its sample, this clone was seen once. The chain couples TRBV7-6 to TRBJ2-5; possible D gene TRBD2, 7 bases. The V gene lost 4 bases and the J gene lost 5 bases, with 14 bases spanning the gap. Germline-derived CDR1 and CDR2 are SGHVS and FNYEAQ. The CDR3 totals 14 residues. CDR3 loop: CASSWRGGAETQYF. The CDR3 DNA reads as TGTGCCAGCAGCTGGAGGGGGGGGGCGGAGACCCAGTACTTC.

The CDR3 region is CASSSPAAGTPHEQYF. The CDR3 nucleotides are TGTGCCAGCAGTTCCCCCGCAGCGGGTACCCCCCACGAGCAGTACTTC. The rearrangement links TRBV27 to TRBJ2-7; the D gene is possibly TRBD2 (6 bases). CDR1 is MNHEY, CDR2 SMNVEV, per germline (reference sequence). CDR3 length: 16 residues. V dropped 4 bases and J dropped 5 bases, with 21 bases sitting between them.

The J gene is TRBJ2-1, the V gene TRBV2; D call uncertain. CDR1 is SNHLY and CDR2 is FYNNEI in the germline V gene. V gave up 6 bases and J gave up 8 bases, with 17 bases separating them. This CDR3 contains 14 residues. CDR3 residues: CASRVEVGVYEQFF. The CDR3 DNA reads as TGTGCCAGCAGGGTTGAAGTAGGAGTATATGAGCAGTTCTTC.

This chain uses TRBV7-2 with TRBJ1-6, with no clear D. This CDR3 has 15 amino acids. Per germline, CDR1 SGHTA and CDR2 FQGNSA. With 1 base removed from V and 8 bases from J, the gap between germline ends came to 12 bases. DNA for the CDR3: TGTGCCAGCAGCTTAGAACTGATGAGGCATTCACCCCTCCACTTT. Translated: CASSLELMRHSPLHF.

This clone was found once. The chain joins TRBV2 to TRBJ2-5; D possibly corresponds to TRBD2 (6 bases). Germline assignment: CDR1 SNHLY and CDR2 FYNNEI. This CDR3 is 11 amino acids long. Between the trimmed V and J ends, which lost 8 bases and 14 bases, there was a span of 18 bases. This CDR3 reads CASSETLGLYF. CDR3 DNA: TGTGCCAGCTCCGAAACACTGGGACTTTACTTC. The full variable domain, completed using reference TRBV2 and TRBJ2-5, is EPEVTQTPSHQVTQMGQEVILRCVPISNHLYFYWYRQILGQKVEFLVSFYNNEISEKSEIFDDQFSVERPDGSNFTLKIRSTKLEDSAMYFCASSETLGLYFGPGTRLLVL.

The V call is TRBV5-1, the J call TRBJ2-1; perhaps TRBD2 as D (6 bases). Per the germline V gene, CDR1 is SGHRS and CDR2 is YFSETQ. V gave up 0 bases and J gave up 7 bases, with 8 bases separating them. The CDR3 is made up of 13 amino acids. The DNA for the CDR3 is TGCGCCAGCAGCTTGGACCTAGCGAATGAGCAGTTCTTC. It encodes CASSLDLANEQFF.

The V call is TRBV18, the J call TRBJ1-2; D unclear. The V gene lost 3 bases and the J gene lost 6 bases, with 11 bases spanning the gap. This CDR3 spans 13 amino acids. Germline V gives CDR1 KGHSH, CDR2 LQKENI. CDR3 loop: CASSPSDPDGYTF. The CDR3 DNA reads TGTGCCAGCTCACCGAGCGATCCAGATGGCTACACCTTC.

The chain is built from TRBV6-5 and TRBJ1-2, with a possible D match to TRBD1 (6 bases). The CDR3 consists of 12 residues. Germline V gene lookup returns CDR1 MNHEY and CDR2 SVGAGI. Deletions cut 6 bases from V and 4 bases from J, with 9 bases between. The CDR3 nucleotides are TGTGCCAGCAGCCAGGGGCCCTATGGCTACACCTTC. Amino acid sequence: CASSQGPYGYTF.

The rearrangement joins TRBV7-8 to TRBJ2-1; D unclear. The CDR3 totals 13 residues. CDR1 is SGHVS, CDR2 FQNEAQ, per germline. V was cut by 5 bases and J by 5 bases, with 10 bases left in between. The CDR3 coding sequence is TGTGCCAGCAGCCATCGGCGGAACAATGAGCAGTTCTTC. Residues: CASSHRRNNEQFF.